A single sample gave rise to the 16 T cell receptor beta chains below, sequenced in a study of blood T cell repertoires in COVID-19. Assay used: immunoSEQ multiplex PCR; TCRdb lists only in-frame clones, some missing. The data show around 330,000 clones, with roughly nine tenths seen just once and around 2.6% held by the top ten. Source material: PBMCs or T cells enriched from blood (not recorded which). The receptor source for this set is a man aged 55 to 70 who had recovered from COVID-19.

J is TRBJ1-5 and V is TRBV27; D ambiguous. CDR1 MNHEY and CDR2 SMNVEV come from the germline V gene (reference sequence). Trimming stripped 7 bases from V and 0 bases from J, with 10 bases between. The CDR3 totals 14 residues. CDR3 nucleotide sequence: TGTGCCAGCACTAGAGCCGGTAGCAATCAGCCCCAGCATTTT. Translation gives CASTRAGSNQPQHF.

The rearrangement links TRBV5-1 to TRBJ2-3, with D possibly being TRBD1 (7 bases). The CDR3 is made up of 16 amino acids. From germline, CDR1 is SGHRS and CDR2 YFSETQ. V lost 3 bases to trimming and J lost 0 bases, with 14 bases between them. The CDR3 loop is CASSSRGQLSTDTQYF. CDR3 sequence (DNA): TGCGCCAGCAGCTCGCGGGGACAGCTTAGCACAGATACGCAGTATTTT.

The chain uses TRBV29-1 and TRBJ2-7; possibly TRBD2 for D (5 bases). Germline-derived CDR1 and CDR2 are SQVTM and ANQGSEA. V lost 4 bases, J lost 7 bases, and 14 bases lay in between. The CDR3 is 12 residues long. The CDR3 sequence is CSVARTGYEQYF. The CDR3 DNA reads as TGCAGCGTTGCACGGACGGGGTATGAGCAGTACTTC.

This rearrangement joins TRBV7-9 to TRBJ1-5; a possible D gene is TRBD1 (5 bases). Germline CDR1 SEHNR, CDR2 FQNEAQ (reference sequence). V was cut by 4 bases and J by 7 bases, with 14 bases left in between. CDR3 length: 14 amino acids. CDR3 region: CASSYQGVGQPQHF. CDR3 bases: TGTGCCAGCAGCTACCAGGGCGTGGGGCAGCCCCAGCATTTT.

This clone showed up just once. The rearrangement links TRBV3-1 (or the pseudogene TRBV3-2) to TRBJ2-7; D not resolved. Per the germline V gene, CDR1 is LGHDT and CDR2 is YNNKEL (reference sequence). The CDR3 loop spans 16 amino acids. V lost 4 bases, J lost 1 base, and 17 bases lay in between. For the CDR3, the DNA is TGTGCCAGCAGCCCCGCCCGCCAGCGAGTATCCTACGAGCAGTACTTC. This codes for CASSPARQRVSYEQYF.

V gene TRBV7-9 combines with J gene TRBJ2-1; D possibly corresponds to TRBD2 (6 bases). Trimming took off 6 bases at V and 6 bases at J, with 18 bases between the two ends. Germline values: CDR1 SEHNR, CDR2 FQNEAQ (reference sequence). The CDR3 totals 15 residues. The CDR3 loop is CASRMGGGAVNEQFF. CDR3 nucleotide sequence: TGTGCCAGCAGAATGGGTGGCGGGGCCGTCAATGAGCAGTTCTTC.

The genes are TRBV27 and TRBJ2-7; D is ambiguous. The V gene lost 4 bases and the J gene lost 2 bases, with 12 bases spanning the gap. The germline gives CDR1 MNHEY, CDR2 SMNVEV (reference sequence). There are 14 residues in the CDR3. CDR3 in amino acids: CASSSPGRAYEQYF. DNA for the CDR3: TGTGCCAGCAGTTCCCCGGGTAGAGCCTACGAGCAGTACTTC.

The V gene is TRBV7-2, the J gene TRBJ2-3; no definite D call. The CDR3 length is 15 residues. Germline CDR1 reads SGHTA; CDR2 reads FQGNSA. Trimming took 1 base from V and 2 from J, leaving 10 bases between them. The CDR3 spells CASSLGDLDTDTQYF. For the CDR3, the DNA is TGTGCCAGCAGCTTAGGTGACTTAGACACAGATACGCAGTATTTT.

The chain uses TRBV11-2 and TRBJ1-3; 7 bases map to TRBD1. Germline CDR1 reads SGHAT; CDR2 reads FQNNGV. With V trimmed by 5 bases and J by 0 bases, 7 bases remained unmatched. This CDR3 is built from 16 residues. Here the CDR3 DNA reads TGTGCCAGCAGCCCAGGACAGGAGAGCTCTGGAAACACCATATATTTT. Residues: CASSPGQESSGNTIYF.

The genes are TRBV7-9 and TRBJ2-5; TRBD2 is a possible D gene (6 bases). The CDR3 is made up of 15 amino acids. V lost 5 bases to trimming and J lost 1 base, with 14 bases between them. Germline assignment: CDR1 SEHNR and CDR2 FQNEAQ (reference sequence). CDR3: CASSTAGGPQETQYF. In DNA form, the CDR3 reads TGTGCCAGCAGCACGGCCGGAGGGCCCCAAGAGACCCAGTACTTC.

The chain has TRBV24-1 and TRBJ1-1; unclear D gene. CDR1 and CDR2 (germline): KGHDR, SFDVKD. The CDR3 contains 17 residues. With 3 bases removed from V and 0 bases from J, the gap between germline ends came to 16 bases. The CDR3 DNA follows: TGTGCCACCAGTGATCCGGGTTATAAATCCATGAACACTGAAGCTTTCTTT. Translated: CATSDPGYKSMNTEAFF.

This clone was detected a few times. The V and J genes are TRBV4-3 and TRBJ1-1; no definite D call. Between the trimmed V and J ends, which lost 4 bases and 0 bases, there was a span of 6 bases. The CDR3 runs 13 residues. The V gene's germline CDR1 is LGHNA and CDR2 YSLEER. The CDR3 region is CASSPLMNTEAFF. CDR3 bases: TGCGCCAGCAGCCCTTTAATGAACACTGAAGCTTTCTTT.

CDR3 DNA sequence: TGTGCCAGCAGTTACTCAGTACACACCAATCAGCCCCAGCATTTT. It translates to CASSYSVHTNQPQHF. The V call is TRBV6-5, the J call TRBJ1-5, with unresolved D. Germline V lookup: CDR1 MNHEY, CDR2 SVGAGI. This CDR3 is built from 15 residues. Trimming pared 0 bases from V and 3 bases from J, leaving 9 bases between.

CDR3 region: CASSTPREFGNIQYF. DNA for the CDR3: TGTGCCAGCTCTACTCCCCGGGAGTTCGGAAACATTCAGTACTTC. V gene TRBV27 combines with J gene TRBJ2-4; D may be TRBD2 (6 bases). Trimming shortened V by 8 bases and J by 6 bases, and 20 bases separated the two germline ends. This CDR3 contains 15 residues. Germline V gene lookup returns CDR1 MNHEY and CDR2 SMNVEV (reference sequence).

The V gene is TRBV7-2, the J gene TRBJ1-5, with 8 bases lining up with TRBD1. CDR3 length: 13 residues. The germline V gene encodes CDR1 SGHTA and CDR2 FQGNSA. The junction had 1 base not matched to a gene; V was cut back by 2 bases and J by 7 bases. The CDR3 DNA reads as TGTGCCAGCAGCTTAACAGGGGGACAGCCCCAGCATTTT. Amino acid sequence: CASSLTGGQPQHF.

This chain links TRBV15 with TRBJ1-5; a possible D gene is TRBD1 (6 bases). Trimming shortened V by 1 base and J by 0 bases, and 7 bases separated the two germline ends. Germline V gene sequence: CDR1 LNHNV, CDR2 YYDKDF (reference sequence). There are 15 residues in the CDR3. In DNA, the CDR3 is TGTGCCACCAGCAGAGGGGACAATAGCAATCAGCCCCAGCATTTT. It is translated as CATSRGDNSNQPQHF.